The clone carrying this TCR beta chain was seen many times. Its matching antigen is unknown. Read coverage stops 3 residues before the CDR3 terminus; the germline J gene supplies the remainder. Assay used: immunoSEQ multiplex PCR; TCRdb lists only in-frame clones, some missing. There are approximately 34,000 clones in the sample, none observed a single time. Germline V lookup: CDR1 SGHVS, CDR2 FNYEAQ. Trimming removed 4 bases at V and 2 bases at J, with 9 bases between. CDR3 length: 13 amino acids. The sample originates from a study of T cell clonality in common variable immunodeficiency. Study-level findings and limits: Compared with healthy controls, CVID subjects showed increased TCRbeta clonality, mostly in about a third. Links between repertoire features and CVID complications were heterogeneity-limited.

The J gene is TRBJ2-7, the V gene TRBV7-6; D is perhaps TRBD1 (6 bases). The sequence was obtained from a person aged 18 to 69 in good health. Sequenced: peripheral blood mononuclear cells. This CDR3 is CASSSGQTYEQYF. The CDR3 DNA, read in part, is TGTGCCAGCAGCTCAGGACAGACCTACGAG. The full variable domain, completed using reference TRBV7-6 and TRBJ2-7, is GAGVSQSPRYKVTKRGQDVALRCDPISGHVSLYWYRQALGQGPEFLTYFNYEAQQDKSGLPNDRFSAERPEGSISTLTIQRTEQRDSAMYRCASSSGQTYEQYFGPGTRLTVT.